The clone carrying this T cell receptor beta chain was counted between two and nine times. Assay used: immunoSEQ multiplex PCR; TCRdb lists only in-frame clones, some missing. The sample comprises 730,000 or so clones, around 72% of which are singletons, and roughly 1.8% rests with the top ten. These data are taken from a study of shared clonotypes between healthy human individuals. Background on the study: Donors were a couple of women and three men aged 18 to 49. Each donor contributed plates that comprised three CD4 naive, three CD4 memory, two CD8 naive and one CD8 memory.

The germline CDR1 and CDR2 sequences are MGHRA and YSYEKL. Trimming shortened V by 1 base and J by 5 bases, and 15 bases separated the two germline ends. The CDR3 has 16 residues. The TCR comes from a woman aged 25 to 39 in good health. This sequence joins TRBV4-1 and TRBJ1-3, with D tentatively TRBD1 (5 bases). Sequenced: memory CD4+ T cells sorted from blood. The subset denotes: CD45RA-negative fraction. The CDR3 DNA reads as TGCGCCAGCAGCCAAGGGGCGGCAGGGATCAGAAACACCATATATTTT. Its protein product is CASSQGAAGIRNTIYF.